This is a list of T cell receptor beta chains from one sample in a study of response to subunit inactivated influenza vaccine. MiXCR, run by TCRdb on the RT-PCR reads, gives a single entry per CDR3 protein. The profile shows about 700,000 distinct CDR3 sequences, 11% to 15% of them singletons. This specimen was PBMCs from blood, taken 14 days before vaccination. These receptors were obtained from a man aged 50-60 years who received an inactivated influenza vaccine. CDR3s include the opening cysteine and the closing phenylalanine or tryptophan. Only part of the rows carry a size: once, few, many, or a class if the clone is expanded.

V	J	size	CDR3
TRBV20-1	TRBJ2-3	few	CSASIGSTDTQYF
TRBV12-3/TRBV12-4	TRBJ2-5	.	CASSLTASSETQYF
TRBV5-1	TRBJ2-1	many	CASGTGYNEQFF
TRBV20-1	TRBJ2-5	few	CSGTDRGLRETQYF
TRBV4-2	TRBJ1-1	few	CASSQEEGVPEAFF
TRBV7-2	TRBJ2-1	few	CASSFGAVAGGLEQFF
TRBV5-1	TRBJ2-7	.	CASSLVVLSQTPSNEQYF
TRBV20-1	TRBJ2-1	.	CSARDFPRSLRNEQFF
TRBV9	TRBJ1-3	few	CASSVQGPGNTIYF
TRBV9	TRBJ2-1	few	CASSASTGYNEQFF
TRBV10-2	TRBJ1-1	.	CASRDRDPNTEAFF
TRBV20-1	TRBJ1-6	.	CSAAGQGRPNNSPLHF
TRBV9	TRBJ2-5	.	CASSPAGGGAETQYF
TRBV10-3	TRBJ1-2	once	CAISANYGYTF
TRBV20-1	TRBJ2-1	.	CCARDPGQGVYNEQFF
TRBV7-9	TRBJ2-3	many	CASSFSDRVKDTQYF
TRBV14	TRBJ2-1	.	CASSQIRGANEQFF
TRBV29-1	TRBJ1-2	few	CSDQGYYGYTF
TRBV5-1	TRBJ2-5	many	CASSLDGRQETQYF
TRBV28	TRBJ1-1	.	CASSLPGAEAFF
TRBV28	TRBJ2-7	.	CASSFRVRTSGASYEQYF
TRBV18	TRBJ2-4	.	CASSTGVMNIQYF
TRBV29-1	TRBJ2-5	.	CSVDRGSGGETQYF
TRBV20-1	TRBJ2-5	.	CSAPMAARQETQYF
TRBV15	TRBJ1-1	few	CATSRDPGRATEAFF
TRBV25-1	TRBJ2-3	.	CASTRSGGTGADTQYF
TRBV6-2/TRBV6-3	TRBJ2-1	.	CASSPLTGGRYNEQFF
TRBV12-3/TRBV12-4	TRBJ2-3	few	CASSLWTGGPDTQYF
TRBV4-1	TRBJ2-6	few	CASSQGEAYSGANVLTF
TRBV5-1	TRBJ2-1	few	CASSLERGTAYNNEQFF
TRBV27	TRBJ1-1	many	CASKETGLNTEAFF
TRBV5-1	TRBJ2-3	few	CASSLVAAATDTQYF
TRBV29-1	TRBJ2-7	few	CSVAGGGDYEQYF
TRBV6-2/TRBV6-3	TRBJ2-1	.	CASSYRDRVSYNEQFF
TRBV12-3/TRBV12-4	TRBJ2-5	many	CASNQWGTATKETQYF
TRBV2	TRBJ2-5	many	CASSRDRMIQETQYF
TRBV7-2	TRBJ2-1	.	CASSLVRGLAGVGQFF
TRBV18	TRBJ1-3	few	CASSTLPGQGAAGNTIYF
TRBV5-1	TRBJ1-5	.	CASSLGVEGNQPQHF
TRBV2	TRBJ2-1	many	CASSNQGEQFF
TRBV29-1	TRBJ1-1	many	CSVEGGEDTYTEAFF